The 31 T cell receptor beta chains below were found in one sample sequenced in a study of tumor-infiltrating lymphocytes in primary liver carcinoma. It was from 20-30 mg of unsorted bulk tissue that RNA and DNA were co-extracted. The researchers produced TCR beta cDNA from approximately 550 ng total RNA with a constant-region primer. Each TCR beta library was derived from three nested multiplex PCR rounds that employed slightly modified ARM-PCR. Each of the first two PCR rounds ran approximately 11 cycles with TRBV1-TRBV30 forward and C-beta reverse primers. TCRdb independently ran MiXCR on the multiplex PCR reads; one entry per CDR3 protein. The data show 40,000 to 55,000 distinct CDR3 sequences, about two thirds seen once. Sequencing was carried out using liver tumor tissue from sampling region 5. Subset in this sample: tumor region T5, tumor centre. These TCRs come from a man aged 40-50 years with primary liver carcinoma and hepatitis B virus infection.

This clonotype was found a few times. The V and J genes are TRBV24-1 and TRBJ2-4; TRBD2 matches 7 bases. The CDR3 is 15 amino acids. The V segment lost 2 bases and the J segment 3 bases; nucleotides outside the gene matches: 3. Looked up from germline, CDR1 is KGHDR and CDR2 is SFDVKD. The CDR3 spells CATSDSRGDKNIQYF. The CDR3 bases are TGTGCCACCAGTGATTCCCGGGGGGACAAAAACATTCAGTACTTC.

In this sample, this clonotype turned up many times. This sequence joins TRBV12-3 or TRBV12-4 and TRBJ2-7; 9 positions match TRBD2. The CDR3 sequence is 17 residues long. V shed 6 bases and J 5 bases; nucleotides not matched to a gene: 17. For the CDR3, the DNA is TGTGCCAGCAGCCAGTTCCCAGGACTAGCGCAAAGCGACGAGCAGTACTTC. It specifies CASSQFPGLAQSDEQYF.

As concerns this clonotype: It is likely a read error, because the conserved phenylalanine at the end of the CDR3 is missing. The genes are TRBV6-6 and TRBJ2-2; 8 bases map to TRBD1. Germline values: CDR1 MNHNY, CDR2 SVGAGI (reference sequence). This CDR3 comprises 15 residues. The CDR3 sequence: CASSSLGQGAGKLFI. The CDR3 DNA sequence: TGTGCCAGCAGTTCCCTGGGGCAGGGGGCCGGGAAGCTGTTTATT.

To note about this clonotype: A junction end diverges from the germline sequence, so it may reflect a read error. The J gene is TRBJ2-3, the V gene TRBV24-1, with 7 bases that match TRBD2. Germline V gene sequence: CDR1 KGHDR, CDR2 SFDVKD. The CDR3 is 17 amino acids. CDR3 sequence reads: CAASDPGLVGGPDTQYF. The CDR3 coding sequence is TGTGCCGCCAGTGACCCAGGACTAGTGGGAGGGCCGGATACGCAGTATTTT.

This clonotype was seen only a few times. The chain links TRBV28 to TRBJ2-1; 7 nucleotides line up with TRBD1. The germline CDR1 and CDR2 sequences are MDHEN and SYDVKM. This CDR3 contains 17 residues. Trimming removed 2 bases from V and 5 bases from J; junction bases left unmatched: 12. The CDR3 nucleotides are TGTGCCAGCAGTTTACCCCGAGGACAGGCATTGAACAATGAGCAGTTCTTC. Residues: CASSLPRGQALNNEQFF.

This clonotype was detected many times. The rearrangement uses TRBV12-3 or TRBV12-4 and TRBJ1-1, with a possible D match to TRBD1 (6 bases). Deletions cut 5 bases from V and 2 bases from J, with 15 bases between. The CDR3 extends over 15 amino acids. In nucleotides, the CDR3 is TGTGCCAGCAGTAAAGCGGACAGTCTTAACACTGAAGCTTTCTTT. Translation: CASSKADSLNTEAFF.

Note on this clonotype: The germline gene is not matched at one end of the junction; a read error may be the cause. The rearrangement joins TRBV4-1 to TRBJ2-1, with D perhaps given as TRBD1 or TRBD2 (5 bases each). There are 16 residues in the CDR3. From germline, CDR1 is MGHRA and CDR2 YSYEKL. CDR3 DNA: TGTGCCAGCAGCCAATCCGGGGCTGGCGGTGACAATGAGCAGTTCTTC. Translated: CASSQSGAGGDNEQFF.

This clonotype was detected ten times or more. The chain carries TRBV30 and TRBJ2-7, with D perhaps TRBD2 (6 bases). Trimming stripped 0 bases from V and 2 bases from J, with 14 bases between. This CDR3 has 15 residues. CDR1 is GTSNPN, CDR2 SVGIG, per germline (reference sequence). CDR3 region: CAWSVRVGGPYEQYF. CDR3 DNA sequence: TGTGCCTGGAGTGTACGGGTGGGAGGCCCCTACGAGCAGTACTTC.

This clonotype was seen only once. The rearrangement links TRBV12-3 or TRBV12-4 to TRBJ1-5; D remains unclear. With 6 bases removed from V and 3 bases from J, the gap between germline ends came to 15 bases. The CDR3 loop spans 15 amino acids. The CDR3 DNA sequence: TGTGCCAGCAGCTTATGTGACGGTAACAATCAGCCCCAGCATTTT. It yields the protein CASSLCDGNNQPQHF.

About this clonotype: The CDR3 does not close with the conserved phenylalanine or tryptophan, likely indicating a read error. The rearrangement uses TRBV28 and TRBJ1-1; D is unclear. The V and J ends lost 6 bases and 1 base respectively, with 15 bases between them. The germline CDR1 and CDR2 sequences are MDHEN and SYDVKM. The CDR3 has 15 residues. CDR3 protein: CASRSEERWNTEAFL. The CDR3 DNA reads as TGTGCCAGCAGGAGTGAAGAGAGATGGAACACTGAAGCTTTCTTA.

The chain uses TRBV19 and TRBJ2-2, with 7 bases matching TRBD1. This CDR3 spans 15 amino acids. Germline CDR1 reads LNHDA; CDR2 reads SQIVND (reference sequence). With V trimmed by 7 bases and J by 9 bases, 14 bases remained unmatched. The CDR3 DNA reads TGTGCCAGTACCAATATCGGGACAGATGCCAGGGAGCTGTTTTTT. Encoded protein: CASTNIGTDARELFF.

This clonotype was detected many times. CDR3 DNA: TGTGCCAGCAGTTTTAGGACAGCCCAGGGGCCCCAGCATTTT. Translated: CASSFRTAQGPQHF. This chain joins TRBV28 and TRBJ1-5; D might be TRBD1 (6 bases). Per germline, CDR1 MDHEN and CDR2 SYDVKM. The ends were cut back, 3 bases at V and 9 bases at J, with 15 bases in the middle. CDR3 length: 14 amino acids.

The table lists this clonotype with many counts. The chain uses TRBV28 and TRBJ2-2; D possibly corresponds to TRBD2 (5 bases). The germline CDR1 and CDR2 sequences are MDHEN and SYDVKM. V lost 3 bases, J lost 4 bases, and 18 bases lay in between. The CDR3 contains 17 residues. The CDR3 protein is CASSFREGRSSTGELFF. The CDR3 nucleotides are TGTGCCAGCAGTTTCCGGGAAGGACGGTCGAGCACCGGGGAGCTGTTTTTT.

Of note for this clonotype: The junction shows a germline mismatch at one end, possibly a read error. CDR3 in amino acids: CISTPLRGGGETRYF. DNA for the CDR3: TGTATCAGCACCCCATTAAGGGGGGGGGGAGAGACCCGGTACTTC. This chain uses TRBV6-6 with TRBJ2-5, with D possibly matching TRBD2 (7 bases). Germline assignment: CDR1 MNHNY and CDR2 SVGAGI (reference sequence). The CDR3 is 15 amino acids.

With respect to this clonotype: Likely a read error: the CDR3 ends without its conserved phenylalanine or tryptophan. The J gene is TRBJ2-7, the V gene TRBV7-9; D remains unclear. In germline, CDR1 is SEHNR, CDR2 FQNEAQ (reference sequence). This CDR3 has 14 residues. Here the CDR3 DNA reads TGTGCCAGCAGCTTATCCTCAGGTCCCTACGAACAGTACTTA. Translating it yields CASSLSSGPYEQYL.

A word on this clonotype: Germline is not matched at one junction end, which may reflect a read error. The chain couples TRBV11-1 to TRBJ2-1; D may be TRBD2 (6 bases). CDR1 is SGHAT, CDR2 FQDESV, per germline (reference sequence). CDR3 size: 16 residues. CDR3 nucleotide sequence: TGTGTCAGCAGCTTTGGCCTGGGACTTCCTACGCATGAGCAGTCCTTC. Its protein product is CVSSFGLGLPTHEQSF.

The chain has TRBV2 and TRBJ2-3; no reliable D call. V dropped 4 bases and J dropped 6 bases, with 11 bases sitting between them. Germline-derived CDR1 and CDR2 are SNHLY and FYNNEI. The CDR3 has 13 amino acids. The CDR3 DNA sequence: TGTGCCAGCAGTGCGTTGAGAGCGGATACGCAGTATTTT. Translating gives CASSALRADTQYF.

Of note for this clonotype: One junction end disagrees with the germline gene, perhaps due to a read error. V gene TRBV5-4 combines with J gene TRBJ2-1; 7 bases are shared with TRBD2. Germline V gene sequence: CDR1 SGHNT, CDR2 YYREEE (reference sequence). The CDR3 length is 15 residues. The CDR3 sequence: CASSLGGGLTNEQLF. CDR3 sequence (DNA): TGTGCCAGTAGCTTGGGGGGAGGGCTTACGAATGAGCAGCTCTTC. The full variable domain, with the rest looked up from reference TRBV5-4 and TRBJ2-1, is ETGVTQSPTHLIKTRGQQVTLRCSSQSGHNTVSWYQQALGQGPQFIFQYYREEENGRGNFPPRFSGLQFPNYSSELNVNALELDDSALYLCASSLGGGLTNEQLFGPGTRLTVL.

This clonotype was observed many times. The rearrangement joins TRBV6-1 to TRBJ2-7; D assignment may be TRBD1 or TRBD2 (6 bases each). V was shortened by 7 bases and J by 6 bases, with 22 bases between the two germline ends. Germline V CDR1 and CDR2: MNHNS, SASEGT. CDR3 length: 15 amino acids. Written as DNA, the CDR3 is TGTGCCAGCACCCCTCGAAGGGGGGCGATACTCGAGCAGTACTTC. Translated: CASTPRRGAILEQYF.

V gene TRBV11-2 combines with J gene TRBJ1-2; TRBD1 is a possible D gene (5 bases). Per germline, CDR1 SGHAT and CDR2 FQNNGV. Trimming pared 6 bases from V and 4 bases from J, leaving 15 bases between. The CDR3 length is 14 residues. The CDR3 sequence: CASRVRDAIYGYTF. CDR3 DNA: TGTGCCAGCAGAGTGAGGGACGCCATCTATGGCTACACCTTC.

On this clonotype: A read error may explain this, as a much larger clone is one base away. V is TRBV28 and J is TRBJ2-7; TRBD2 aligns across 9 bases. Germline V CDR1 and CDR2: MDHEN, SYDVKM. The CDR3 totals 13 residues. CDR3 sequence reads: CASRLGLAYDQYF. CDR3 bases: TGTGCCAGCAGGCTGGGACTAGCCTACGACCAGTACTTC.

The chain joins TRBV7-9 to TRBJ2-3; D remains unclear. CDR1 and CDR2 (germline): SEHNR, FQNEAQ (reference sequence). The CDR3 is 11 amino acids. The CDR3: CGSSPPDTQYF. DNA of the CDR3: TGTGGTAGCAGCCCCCCCGATACGCAGTATTTT.

This clonotype was seen only once. Relative to the germline gene, one junction end is altered; a read error may explain this. The chain combines TRBV7-8 with TRBJ2-5; 8 bases line up with TRBD1. Germline V gene data show CDR1 as SGHVS and CDR2 as FQNEAQ. The CDR3 sequence is 14 residues long. CDR3 amino acids: CACSPRTGQETQCF. For the CDR3, the DNA is TGTGCCTGCAGCCCTCGGACAGGGCAAGAGACCCAGTGCTTC.

As to this clonotype: One junction end disagrees with the germline gene, perhaps due to a read error. The chain joins TRBV6-5 to TRBJ1-3, with a possible D match to TRBD1 (5 bases). This CDR3 is built from 14 residues. The germline V gene has CDR1 MNHEY and CDR2 SVGAGI. This CDR3 reads CASSFTGVGNSIYF. The CDR3 bases are TGCGCCAGCAGTTTTACGGGGGTTGGAAACAGCATATATTTT.

Worth noting for this clonotype: In this CDR3 the conserved last residue, phenylalanine or tryptophan, is missing, so a read error is likely. The rearrangement uses TRBV11-2 and TRBJ2-7; the D is unclear. Germline lookup yields CDR1 SGHAT and CDR2 FQNNGV. The length of the CDR3 is 16 residues. CDR3 protein: CASSLEGGTSAYKQYS. CDR3 nucleotides: TGTGCCAGCAGCTTAGAGGGTGGAACTTCCGCCTACAAGCAGTACTCC.

In regard to this clonotype: An end of the junction differs from the germline gene, which may be a read error. The chain recombines TRBV6-1 with TRBJ2-4; D unclear. The CDR3 is made up of 14 amino acids. Germline V gives CDR1 MNHNS, CDR2 SASEGT. The CDR3 region has the DNA TGTGCCAGTAGTGAAATCGGCAGGTTAAACATTCAGTACTTC. Translating gives CASSEIGRLNIQYF.

Remarks on this clonotype: A much larger clone sits a single nucleotide away, making a read error possible. The genes are TRBV28 and TRBJ2-1, with D tentatively TRBD1 (5 bases). Per the germline V gene, CDR1 is MDHEN and CDR2 is SYDVKM. The CDR3 totals 18 residues. The CDR3 DNA follows: TGTGCCAGCAGTCTAGGACAAGGGTGGGGAAGCTCCTACAATGAGCAGATCTTC. Amino acid sequence: CASSLGQGWGSSYNEQIF.

On this clonotype itself: A clone one base away is much larger, so this may be a read error. The chain is built from TRBV7-8 and TRBJ2-5; D is possibly TRBD2 (6 bases). The CDR3 is 15 residues long. Germline CDR1 SGHVS, CDR2 FQNEAQ. V lost 2 bases to trimming and J lost 5 bases, with 15 bases between them. The CDR3 DNA follows: TGTGCCAGCAGCTTAACTGGCGGGAATGGGGAGACCCAGTACTTC. This translates into CASSLTGGNGETQYF.

Comment on this clonotype: The conserved final phenylalanine or tryptophan is absent from the CDR3, which likely points to a read error. The chain employs TRBV11-2 and TRBJ2-3; a possible D gene is TRBD2 (7 bases). Germline CDR1 is SGHAT and CDR2 is FQNNGV. The CDR3 has 16 residues. The CDR3 nucleotides are TGTGCCAGCAGCCCGCCGGGGGGCAGGGGCACAGATATGCAGTATCTT. Translating gives CASSPPGGRGTDMQYL.

With regard to this clonotype: A much more abundant neighbour one base away suggests this may be a read error. Because the CDR3 is missing its conserved closing phenylalanine or tryptophan, this is likely a read error. The chain is built from TRBV5-1 and TRBJ2-7, with a tentative D call TRBD1 (5 bases). Deletions cut 2 bases from V and 6 bases from J, with 15 bases between. The V gene's germline CDR1 is SGHRS and CDR2 YFSETQ. The CDR3 is 14 amino acids. CDR3 loop: CASSFGAGATEQYL. Written as DNA, the CDR3 is TGCGCCAGCAGCTTTGGGGCAGGAGCGACCGAGCAGTACTTA.

The chain joins TRBV4-2 to TRBJ2-1, with D perhaps TRBD1 (6 bases). The ends were cut back, 5 bases at V and 9 bases at J, with 23 bases in the middle. CDR1 LGHNA and CDR2 YNFKEQ come from the germline V gene. This CDR3 region has 16 residues. The CDR3 spells CASSIGLGGPWGEQFF. CDR3 coding DNA: TGTGCCAGCAGCATAGGGCTTGGGGGCCCCTGGGGTGAGCAGTTCTTC.